A selection of T cell receptor beta chains follows, all from one sample in a study of human T cells and chemical hapten exposure. TCRdb redid the calling of the RACE reads with MiXCR, one entry per CDR3 protein. The data show about 85,000 distinct CDR3 sequences, with roughly 11% seen just once and 1.5% to 2% held by the top ten. Sample: whole blood, taken in connection with sensitization to the hapten diphenylcyclopropenone (DPC). The receptors shown here come from a man between 18 and 29 years old with alopecia areata. Some clones in this sample may be carry-over from other donors' samples. Each CDR3 is given with its conserved first and last residue. Each record gives: V gene, J gene, CDR3 protein.

V: TRBV19
J: TRBJ2-1
CDR3: CASSIGSYLGAYNEQFF

V: TRBV11-2
J: TRBJ2-5
CDR3: CASSITRGQGAMETQYF

V: TRBV18
J: TRBJ2-7
CDR3: CASSPPGQGALNEQYF

V: TRBV10-3
J: TRBJ2-5
CDR3: CAISRSGAQETQYF

V: TRBV7-3
J: TRBJ2-2
CDR3: CASSLRVTGELFF

V: TRBV29-1
J: TRBJ1-1
CDR3: CSVRGDLAAEAFF

V: TRBV20-1
J: TRBJ1-2
CDR3: CSAREQGLGYTF

V: TRBV12-3/TRBV12-4
J: TRBJ1-6
CDR3: CASSLSGGRSPLHF

V: TRBV5-1
J: TRBJ2-5
CDR3: CASTTGVYQETQYF

V: TRBV24-1
J: TRBJ2-1
CDR3: CATSDLESSSYNEQFF

V: TRBV4-3
J: TRBJ2-1
CDR3: CASSQAAASGGQLYNEQFF

V: TRBV15
J: TRBJ1-1
CDR3: CATSRVKPPVEAFF

V: TRBV9
J: TRBJ2-3
CDR3: CASSGWVTDTQYF

V: TRBV11-2
J: TRBJ2-6
CDR3: CASTRGGLGEWRGANVLTF

V: TRBV7-9
J: TRBJ1-1
CDR3: CASSLYGGTEAFF

V: TRBV3-1
J: TRBJ1-4
CDR3: CASGEDSLTEKLFF

V: TRBV10-1
J: TRBJ2-2
CDR3: CASSDGQSRTGELFF

V: TRBV18
J: TRBJ1-2
CDR3: CASSPPRTGNYGYTF

V: TRBV11-3
J: TRBJ2-1
CDR3: CASSDGTSGYNEQFF

V: TRBV6-6
J: TRBJ1-3
CDR3: CASSYSNYQGSSGNTIYF

V: TRBV4-3
J: TRBJ2-1
CDR3: CASSLLLGPWEQFF

V: TRBV3-1
J: TRBJ2-1
CDR3: CASSQPGLVINEQFF

V: TRBV29-1
J: TRBJ1-1
CDR3: CSVDGGQGVTETEAFF

V: TRBV7-2
J: TRBJ2-5
CDR3: CASTTRQGVETQYF

V: TRBV12-3/TRBV12-4
J: TRBJ1-1
CDR3: CASSWQGFSAFF

V: TRBV6-5
J: TRBJ2-7
CDR3: CASSGRNSTYEQYF

V: TRBV10-3
J: TRBJ2-1
CDR3: CAIRLDSNEQFF

V: TRBV28
J: TRBJ2-2
CDR3: CASSLITVNTGELFF

V: TRBV7-9
J: TRBJ1-1
CDR3: CASSSQQADTEAFF

V: TRBV19
J: TRBJ1-5
CDR3: CASSIGGTGNQPQHF

V: TRBV29-1
J: TRBJ2-2
CDR3: CSATRTAGELFF

V: TRBV4-1
J: TRBJ2-2
CDR3: CASSLFTGTGRYTGELFF

V: TRBV6-2/TRBV6-3
J: TRBJ2-1
CDR3: CASSPREVPLNERFF

V: TRBV27
J: TRBJ1-5
CDR3: CASSSPLHDRESNQPQHF

V: TRBV2
J: TRBJ1-6
CDR3: CASSVDRVSNSPLHF

V: TRBV5-1
J: TRBJ1-1
CDR3: CASSLTTEGTEAFF

V: TRBV5-1
J: TRBJ2-5
CDR3: CASSLAAGGTSSKETQYF

V: TRBV11-1
J: TRBJ2-2
CDR3: CASSVTSGGPDTGELFF

V: TRBV7-9
J: TRBJ1-2
CDR3: CASSSEQGEANYGYTF

V: TRBV11-2
J: TRBJ2-2
CDR3: CASSRALNTGELFF

V: TRBV4-3
J: TRBJ1-5
CDR3: CASSQDQGWNQPQHF

V: TRBV12-5
J: TRBJ1-5
CDR3: CASAPAGRLQPQHF

V: TRBV4-1
J: TRBJ1-1
CDR3: CASSQGQLMNTEAFF

V: TRBV2
J: TRBJ2-1
CDR3: CASSERSGYVRGNEQFF

V: TRBV20-1
J: TRBJ2-1
CDR3: CSAPSGGVAEQFF

V: TRBV7-6
J: TRBJ2-1
CDR3: CASSLALGEQFF

V: TRBV9
J: TRBJ1-2
CDR3: CASSLGPRYGYTF

V: TRBV6-6
J: TRBJ1-1
CDR3: CASSEKGTEAFF

V: TRBV7-2
J: TRBJ2-3
CDR3: CASSPGQVSQYF

V: TRBV6-6
J: TRBJ2-3
CDR3: CASSQAASTDTQYF

V: TRBV4-3
J: TRBJ2-5
CDR3: CASGSRGQTQYF

V: TRBV7-9
J: TRBJ2-7
CDR3: CASSLAVSYEQYF

V: TRBV20-1
J: TRBJ1-1
CDR3: CSAGSWGQAFF

V: TRBV4-3
J: TRBJ2-2
CDR3: CASSQGTWKDAGELFF

V: TRBV5-1
J: TRBJ2-1
CDR3: CASSLDPASGSNEQFF

V: TRBV12-5
J: TRBJ1-6
CDR3: CASGLVLGTGNLNSPLHF

V: TRBV29-1
J: TRBJ1-1
CDR3: CSVDIGGNTEAFF